This T cell receptor beta chain was retrieved from a study of blood T cells in healthy people across ages. Study conclusions and caveats: It was held that the diversity estimates obtained from one million T cells were underestimates. The CMV status of each donor remained undetermined, and this could have confounded shifts in expanded clonotypes. Long-lived and aged donors differed, with more naive CD4+ cells and higher diversity in the long-lived.

A second PCR, run for about 6 to 12 cycles, used a sample-barcoded 5' primer plus a J-beta primer mix. In TCRdb, the 5' RACE reads were re-called with MiXCR into one record per CDR3 protein. The table records more than 900,000 distinct CDR3 sequences, under 35% of them present only once. The CDR3 runs 11 residues. In germline, CDR1 is DFQATT, CDR2 SNEGSKA (reference sequence). The V and J ends lost 0 bases and 6 bases respectively, with 2 bases between them. Concerning this clonotype: Its target is unknown.

These data were likewise used in another study, on T cells of mothers and their children. Per that paper: No clone of persistent microchimeric T cells was detected.

Sequencing was done on a sample of blood. This clonotype originated in a woman in her forties in good health. The rearrangement uses TRBV20-1 and TRBJ2-2, with D uncertain. The CDR3 DNA sequence: TGCAGTGCTAGAGATGCCGGGGAGCTGTTTTTT. It codes for CSARDAGELFF.